This is a list of T cell receptor beta chains from one sample in a study of CD8 T cells in Susac syndrome. TCRdb processed the immunoSEQ multiplex PCR reads anew with MiXCR; each CDR3 protein has one entry. The sample includes approximately 110,000 distinct CDR3 sequences, over 85% of them seen just once. Specimen: CD4+ T cells from PBMCs. These receptor sequences come from a human donor in good health. Each CDR3 is given with its conserved first and last residue. Each record gives: D gene, V gene, clone size, J gene, CDR3 DNA, CDR3 protein. A D gene is named only where the DNA matches it firmly. Clone size, where shown, is once, few, many, or a class for clones that have expanded.

.	TRBV20-1	.	TRBJ1-1	TGCAGTGCTACCCGGGCCGGGAGGGCCAACACTGAAGCTTTCTTT	CSATRAGRANTEAFF
.	TRBV3-1	.	TRBJ1-1	TGTGCCAGCAGCTCACTGGAGAACACTGAAGCTTTCTTT	CASSSLENTEAFF
TRBD1	TRBV6-1	once	TRBJ2-7	TGTGCCAGCAGATTGACAGGGGGCTCCTACGAGCAGTACTTC	CASRLTGGSYEQYF
.	TRBV9	.	TRBJ2-1	TGTGCCAGCAGCTTTCGACAGACCGCCTACAATGAGCAGTTCTTC	CASSFRQTAYNEQFF
.	TRBV4-3	.	TRBJ2-6	TGCGCCAGCAGCCAATCCTGGGGCAGTCTCCTACTCTCTGGGGCCAACGTCCTGACTTTC	CASSQSWGSLLLSGANVLTF
.	TRBV5-1	.	TRBJ2-1	TGCGCCAGCAGCTTGCATGAGGTGGGACGGAACAATGAGCAGTTCTTC	CASSLHEVGRNNEQFF
.	TRBV20-1	.	TRBJ1-1	TGCAGTGCTAAATATACCTGGGGCCCTGAAGCTTTCTTT	CSAKYTWGPEAFF
TRBD2	TRBV4-1	.	TRBJ2-7	TGCGCCAGCAGCCAGCCCGCCTACCTAGCGGGAGGGAGCTACGAGCAGTACTTC	CASSQPAYLAGGSYEQYF
.	TRBV2	.	TRBJ2-7	TGTGCCAGCAGTGGGGACTTTTCCTACGAGCAGTACTTC	CASSGDFSYEQYF
TRBD1	TRBV15	.	TRBJ2-7	TGTGCCACCAGCATCTGGACAGGCGGTAACGAGCAGTACTTC	CATSIWTGGNEQYF
TRBD2	TRBV12-3/TRBV12-4	.	TRBJ2-1	TGTGCCAGCAGACAGAATAGCGGGAGCTCCTACAATGAGCAGTTCTTC	CASRQNSGSSYNEQFF
.	TRBV5-4	.	TRBJ2-3	TGTGCCAGCAGCTTACTACCGGAGCGCACAGATACGCAGTATTTT	CASSLLPERTDTQYF
.	TRBV20-1	once	TRBJ2-7	TGCAGTGTGGAGGAGCCCTACAACGAGCAGTACTTC	CSVEEPYNEQYF
.	TRBV5-1	.	TRBJ1-2	TGCGCCAGCAGCTTGGATCAGGGAGAGGGCTACACCTTC	CASSLDQGEGYTF
TRBD2	TRBV18	.	TRBJ2-7	TGTGCCAGCTCACCGTCCGGGACTAGCGGGTTCGAGCAGTACTTC	CASSPSGTSGFEQYF
TRBD2	TRBV5-4	.	TRBJ2-5	TGTGCCAGCAGCTCCGCTAGCGGGACCCAAGAGACCCAGTACTTC	CASSSASGTQETQYF
TRBD2	TRBV12-3/TRBV12-4	.	TRBJ2-4	TGTGCCAGCAGCATGACTAGCGGGAGAGATAAAAACATTCAGTACTTC	CASSMTSGRDKNIQYF
.	TRBV18	.	TRBJ2-5	TGTGCCAGCTCACAACGCGGGATAGGAGAGACCCAGTACTTC	CASSQRGIGETQYF
.	TRBV7-9	.	TRBJ1-4	TGTGCCAGCAGCTTAGGGCTGGGACAACCTGAAAAACTGTTTTTT	CASSLGLGQPEKLFF
.	TRBV12-3/TRBV12-4	.	TRBJ1-1	TGTGCCAGCACTCACAGGGTCCAAGACACTGAAGCTTTCTTT	CASTHRVQDTEAFF
.	TRBV5-1	.	TRBJ2-5	TGCGCCAGCAGCGTCGGGAGTAGCGAGACCCAGTACTTC	CASSVGSSETQYF
.	TRBV6-1	.	TRBJ2-2	TGTGCCAGCAGGAAGAGGTCCGCCAGGAATTGGCTGAACACCGGGGAGCTGTTTTTT	CASRKRSARNWLNTGELFF
.	TRBV19	.	TRBJ2-7	TGTGCCAGTAGTATTTTACAGGGCTACGAGCAGTACTTC	CASSILQGYEQYF
.	TRBV5-6	.	TRBJ1-4	TGTGCCAGCAAGCAAGGATTGGACAGACATGAAAAACTGTTTTTT	CASKQGLDRHEKLFF
TRBD2	TRBV24-1	.	TRBJ2-3	TGTGCCACCAGTGCTAGCGGGAGCCCAGATACGCAGTATTTT	CATSASGSPDTQYF
.	TRBV27	.	TRBJ2-7	TGTGCCAGCAGTTTATCGGAACGGGACAACTCCTACGAGCAGTACTTC	CASSLSERDNSYEQYF
TRBD2	TRBV5-1	.	TRBJ2-7	TGCGCCAGCAGCCCCTATAGCGGGAGGGAGTCCTACGAGCAGTACTTC	CASSPYSGRESYEQYF
TRBD2	TRBV20-1	.	TRBJ2-3	TGCAGTGCTAGCGGGACTAGCGGGATTGTAGATACGCAGTATTTT	CSASGTSGIVDTQYF
TRBD2	TRBV4-1	.	TRBJ2-1	TGCGCCAGCGGCTACGGACTAGCGGTGTACAATGAGCAGTTCTTC	CASGYGLAVYNEQFF
.	TRBV2	.	TRBJ1-2	TGTGCCAGTGCCGGGGGCGCAGGCTATGGCTACACCTTC	CASAGGAGYGYTF
.	TRBV7-2	.	TRBJ2-7	TGTGCCAGCAGCTTAGTCTCCGATTCCTACGAGCAGTACTTC	CASSLVSDSYEQYF
TRBD2	TRBV14	.	TRBJ2-1	TGTGCCAGCAGCCAAGATAAGCTAGCGGGAGACCCCTACAATGAGCAGTTCTTC	CASSQDKLAGDPYNEQFF
.	TRBV6-2/TRBV6-3	.	TRBJ2-7	TGTGCCAGCAGTTACTCGATAACATGGTCGGTTCGGCCGTCCTCCTACGAGCAGTACTTC	CASSYSITWSVRPSSYEQYF
.	TRBV14	.	TRBJ2-1	TGTGCCAGCAGCCAAGATTGGGATGAGCAGTTCTTC	CASSQDWDEQFF
TRBD1	TRBV7-2	.	TRBJ2-1	TGTGCCAGCAGCTGGACAGGGGTGAGCAATGAGCAGTTCTTC	CASSWTGVSNEQFF
.	TRBV12-3/TRBV12-4	.	TRBJ1-5	TGTGCCAGCAGCCAGGGTTACGATCAGCCCCAGCATTTT	CASSQGYDQPQHF
.	TRBV6-1	.	TRBJ1-3	TGTGCCAGCAGTCCCCTCGGGACTGCTAATGGAAACACCATATATTTT	CASSPLGTANGNTIYF
.	TRBV20-1	.	TRBJ2-7	TGCAGTGCTAGGTGGAGGCTACCCTACGAGCAGTACTTC	CSARWRLPYEQYF
.	TRBV3-1	.	TRBJ2-1	TGTGCCAGCAGCCAAGGAGTGAGTGCGGGACCCAGCTCCTACAATGAGCAGTTCTTC	CASSQGVSAGPSSYNEQFF
.	TRBV12-2	.	TRBJ1-1	TGTGCAAGTCGCCCGAAACCAGAGACAGATATGAACACTGAAGCTTTCTTT	CASRPKPETDMNTEAFF
.	TRBV10-3	.	TRBJ2-3	TGTGCCATCAGCCCGGACGGCACAGATACGCAGTATTTT	CAISPDGTDTQYF
.	TRBV30	.	TRBJ1-3	TGTGCCTGGGGTTTGTTCTCTGGAAACACCATATATTTT	CAWGLFSGNTIYF
.	TRBV5-1	.	TRBJ2-7	TGCGCCAGCAGCTTGGAGGGCAGTAACTCCTACGAGCAGTACTTC	CASSLEGSNSYEQYF
.	TRBV29-1	.	TRBJ2-1	TGCAGCGTTGACTACGGGGGGCGGGATGAGCAGTTCTTC	CSVDYGGRDEQFF
TRBD2	TRBV10-3	.	TRBJ2-1	TGTGCCATCAAGGGGGACACTAGCGGGAGAAGGGTCAATGAGCAGTTCTTC	CAIKGDTSGRRVNEQFF
.	TRBV5-1	.	TRBJ1-1	TGCGCCAGCAGCACGGGGACATCCAACACTGAAGCTTTCTTT	CASSTGTSNTEAFF
TRBD1	TRBV18	.	TRBJ2-7	TGTGCCAGCTCACGGGACAGGGGTGTCTACGAGCAGTACTTC	CASSRDRGVYEQYF
TRBD2	TRBV3-1	.	TRBJ2-2	TGTGCCAGCAGCCAAGAAGTGCGGGAGTCGTCCGGGGAGCTGTTTTTT	CASSQEVRESSGELFF
TRBD1	TRBV10-3	once	TRBJ1-1	TGTGCCATCAGTGAGTCGAGGGGGACAGGGACTGAAGCTTTCTTT	CAISESRGTGTEAFF
TRBD1	TRBV29-1	once	TRBJ1-1	TGCAGCGGGAACAGGGGGCAAGTCGGGAACACTGAAGCTTTCTTT	CSGNRGQVGNTEAFF
.	TRBV6-5	.	TRBJ1-2	TGTGCCAGCAGTTACGCCCGAGGGGGCTACACCTTC	CASSYARGGYTF
TRBD2	TRBV30	.	TRBJ2-1	TGTGCCTGGAGTGTTAACGTTGGGGGACCTAGCGGACAGCAGTTCTTC	CAWSVNVGGPSGQQFF
TRBD2	TRBV6-2/TRBV6-3	.	TRBJ2-1	TGTGCCAGCAGGACCGGGACTAGCGGGAGAGGATCCTACAATGAGCAGTTCTTC	CASRTGTSGRGSYNEQFF
TRBD2	TRBV30	.	TRBJ2-3	TGTGCCTGGAGTGTAGGTAGCGGGGGCACAGATACGCAGTATTTT	CAWSVGSGGTDTQYF
TRBD2	TRBV18	.	TRBJ2-7	TGTGCCAGCTCACCCCTGGCCCGAACAGGCCTTGGGGAGGGCTACGAGCAGTACTTC	CASSPLARTGLGEGYEQYF